This T cell receptor (beta chain) was observed in a study of monozygotic twins with inflammatory bowel disease. Study results and limitations: IBD-affected twins scored below their healthy co-twins in TCRbeta diversity (inverse Simpson).

The template was total RNA from whole blood, with no T cell sorting. Notes on this clonotype: The antigen is not known.

A total RNA quantity of roughly 3,300 ng went into each TCR library. UMIs that had a 6-nucleotide sample barcode were put in using template switching. TCRdb re-called the 5' RACE reads and shows each CDR3 protein once, DNA omitted. The listing contains 420,000 or so distinct CDR3 sequences. The CDR3 covers 13 residues. This clonotype was sampled from a human donor with ulcerative colitis or Crohn's disease, or a healthy co-twin of an affected twin (not recorded which). The chain has TRBV12-3 or TRBV12-4 and TRBJ1-2; no DNA is available, so the TRBD1 call from TCRdb remains unchecked. The sequenced sample consisted of blood. The CDR3 is CASLGGGGYGYTF.